These 23 T cell receptor beta chains were sequenced from one sample in a study of blood T cell repertoires in COVID-19. The table came from immunoSEQ multiplex PCR; TCRdb's copy has only in-frame clones and leaves some out. The sample lists about 70,000 clones, roughly 89% occurring once. Sequences were obtained from peripheral blood. These TCRs come from a human donor in a cohort sampled during active COVID-19.

This rearrangement joins TRBV11-2 to TRBJ2-7; the D gene is possibly TRBD2 (5 bases). This CDR3 is 17 amino acids long. Germline V gene data show CDR1 as SGHAT and CDR2 as FQNNGV. The V end was cut by 5 bases, the J end by 4 bases, with 24 bases between. The CDR3 is CASSPRWMERGSYEQYF. The DNA of the CDR3 is TGTGCCAGCAGCCCCCGGTGGATGGAACGGGGTTCGTACGAGCAGTACTTC.

This clone appeared a few times. The V and J genes are TRBV9 and TRBJ2-2; perhaps TRBD2 as D (6 bases). Looked up from germline, CDR1 is SGDLS and CDR2 is YYNGEE. The CDR3 has 14 residues. The germline V and J ends were trimmed by 4 bases and 7 bases, with 14 bases remaining between them. As DNA, the CDR3 is TGTGCCAGCAGCCCGGACGGCGGGGACGGGGAGCTGTTTTTT. This codes for CASSPDGGDGELFF. Full variable domain (remainder filled in from reference TRBV9 and TRBJ2-2): DSGVTQTPKHLITATGQRVTLRCSPRSGDLSVYWYQQSLDQGLQFLIQYYNGEERAKGNILERFSAQQFPDLHSELNLSSLELGDSALYFCASSPDGGDGELFFGEGSRLTVL.

This clone came up once. The V and J genes are TRBV5-1 and TRBJ2-7, with D possibly being TRBD2 (5 bases). V gave up 4 bases and J gave up 3 bases, with 20 bases separating them. This CDR3 spans 16 amino acids. Germline V gene sequence: CDR1 SGHRS, CDR2 YFSETQ. The CDR3 spells CASSPRLGSEGYEQYF. DNA for the CDR3: TGCGCCAGCAGCCCCCGACTTGGCTCCGAGGGCTACGAGCAGTACTTC.

The rearrangement links TRBV18 to TRBJ2-7; 10 bases are shared with TRBD1. Germline lookup yields CDR1 KGHSH and CDR2 LQKENI. V lost 3 bases and J lost 1; bases outside the gene matches: 3. The CDR3 is 15 amino acids. CDR3 in amino acids: CASSPTGGQSYEQYF. CDR3 nucleotides: TGTGCCAGCTCACCGACAGGGGGCCAGTCCTACGAGCAGTACTTC.

The chain recombines TRBV5-4 with TRBJ2-7; D is ambiguous. With 2 bases removed from V and 1 base from J, the gap between germline ends came to 10 bases. The CDR3 spans 14 residues. CDR1 and CDR2 (germline): SGHNT, YYREEE (reference sequence). CDR3 bases: TGTGCCAGCAGCTTTGGTGGGCAGTCCTACGAGCAGTACTTC. Amino acids: CASSFGGQSYEQYF.

This rearrangement joins TRBV4-3 to TRBJ1-6, with unresolved D. Trimming took 4 bases from V and 7 from J, leaving 17 bases between them. CDR3 size: 16 residues. Germline values: CDR1 LGHNA, CDR2 YSLEER. The CDR3 loop is CASSLAATTRNSPLHF. The CDR3 nucleotides are TGCGCCAGCAGCCTCGCCGCGACCACGAGGAATTCACCCCTCCACTTT.

This sequence joins TRBV5-1 and TRBJ2-7, with 8 bases aligning to TRBD1. Germline CDR1 SGHRS, CDR2 YFSETQ. The CDR3 is 16 residues long. V gave up 4 bases and J gave up 7 bases; unmatched junction bases: 16. The chain's CDR3 is CASSTRDRWNVGEQYF. The CDR3 bases are TGCGCCAGCAGCACCCGGGACAGGTGGAACGTGGGAGAGCAGTACTTC.

The rearrangement uses TRBV10-3 and TRBJ1-5; D is possibly TRBD1 (5 bases). Germline CDR1 is ENHRY and CDR2 is SYGVKD. The CDR3 sequence is 13 residues long. The germline V and J ends were trimmed by 0 bases and 6 bases, with 6 bases remaining between them. CDR3 in amino acids: CAISESGGQPQHF. The CDR3 DNA follows: TGTGCCATCAGTGAGTCGGGGGGTCAGCCCCAGCATTTT.

This sequence joins TRBV5-6 and TRBJ2-7; possible D gene TRBD1, 5 bases. Germline-derived CDR1 and CDR2 are SGHDT and YYEEEE. The CDR3 runs 17 residues. The germline V and J ends were trimmed by 0 bases and 6 bases, with 22 bases remaining between them. CDR3 nucleotides: TGTGCCAGCAGCTTGGTGTCATTCCAGGGTATGGAGAGCGAGCAGTACTTC. Residues: CASSLVSFQGMESEQYF.

V usage is TRBV2 and J usage is TRBJ1-1, with 7 positions matching TRBD1. With V trimmed by 3 bases and J by 2 bases, 3 bases remained unmatched. Germline CDR1 is SNHLY and CDR2 is FYNNEI. The CDR3 covers 14 residues. The CDR3 region is CASSERTGNTEAFF. CDR3 in DNA: TGTGCCAGCAGTGAGAGGACAGGAAACACTGAAGCTTTCTTT.

The rearrangement links TRBV19 to TRBJ1-2, with a weak D call TRBD1 (5 bases). Germline V gene data show CDR1 as LNHDA and CDR2 as SQIVND (reference sequence). The CDR3 has 13 residues. V was pared by 7 bases and J by 2 bases, with 11 bases between. The CDR3 spells CASTLAGNYGYTF. CDR3 in DNA: TGTGCCAGTACCTTGGCAGGGAACTATGGCTACACCTTC.

This clone was seen just once. The rearrangement uses TRBV9 and TRBJ1-3; TRBD1 agrees at 8 bases. J was trimmed by 4 bases and V by 4 bases; bases with no gene match: 7. The CDR3 is made up of 15 amino acids. Germline assignment: CDR1 SGDLS and CDR2 YYNGEE. The DNA of the CDR3 is TGTGCCAGCAGCCCAATGACAGGGGTCGGAAACACCATATATTTT. It encodes CASSPMTGVGNTIYF.

The V and J genes are TRBV6-2 or TRBV6-3 and TRBJ1-2; 8 bases agree with TRBD1. The V and J ends lost 4 bases and 4 bases, in that order; junction bases with no gene match: 5. Per the germline V gene, CDR1 is MNHEY and CDR2 is SVGEGT. This CDR3 is 14 amino acids long. The CDR3 bases are TGTGCCAGCAGTTTCGACAGGGGTTTCTATGGCTACACCTTC. It yields the protein CASSFDRGFYGYTF.

V gene TRBV2 combines with J gene TRBJ1-2; 11 bases agree with TRBD1. J lost 5 bases, V lost 3 bases, and 5 bases had no gene match. Germline CDR1 SNHLY, CDR2 FYNNEI. The CDR3 totals 15 residues. In DNA form, the CDR3 reads TGTGCCAGCAGTGACGGACAGGGGGCTCTTTATGGCTACACCTTC. It is translated as CASSDGQGALYGYTF.

The chain recombines TRBV9 with TRBJ2-7; TRBD2 is a possible D gene (5 bases). Germline V CDR1 and CDR2: SGDLS, YYNGEE. CDR3 size: 15 residues. Between the trimmed V and J ends, which lost 0 bases and 2 bases, there was a span of 12 bases. CDR3 nucleotides: TGTGCCAGCAGCGTAGCCGGGGTCGCGGCCTACGAGCAGTACTTC. As protein: CASSVAGVAAYEQYF.

The chain has TRBV20-1 and TRBJ1-4, with 7 bases matching TRBD1. This CDR3 is 15 amino acids long. CDR1 DFQATT and CDR2 SNEGSKA come from the germline V gene (reference sequence). Trimming removed 5 bases from V and 2 bases from J; junction bases left unmatched: 8. The CDR3: CSARDRETTNEKLFF. CDR3 coding DNA: TGCAGTGCTCGTGACAGGGAAACGACTAATGAAAAACTGTTTTTT.

The chain combines TRBV12-3 or TRBV12-4 with TRBJ2-7; D not resolved. V was trimmed by 5 bases and J by 0 bases, leaving 5 bases between them. The CDR3 consists of 12 residues. CDR3: CASSTSSYEQYF. CDR3 nucleotides: TGTGCCAGCAGTACTTCCTCCTACGAGCAGTACTTC.

The rearrangement uses TRBV4-1 and TRBJ2-3, with TRBD2 as a possible D gene (7 bases). V was pared by 4 bases and J by 3 bases, with 17 bases between. The CDR3 is 16 residues long. Germline assignment: CDR1 MGHRA and CDR2 YSYEKL. In nucleotides, the CDR3 is TGCGCCAGCAGCCCCAAATTGGGGGGGCGAACAGATACGCAGTATTTT. Its translation: CASSPKLGGRTDTQYF.

J is TRBJ1-2 and V is TRBV10-3, with TRBD1 matching over 8 bases. Germline values: CDR1 ENHRY, CDR2 SYGVKD. Unmatched junction bases numbered 9, after V lost 8 bases and J lost 4 bases. This CDR3 contains 14 residues. CDR3 DNA sequence: TGTGCCATCTTCGCCTCAGGGGGCGGCTATGGCTACACCTTC. Residues: CAIFASGGGYGYTF.

The CDR3: CASSQGVKNSYRPEAFF. Here the CDR3 DNA reads TGTGCCAGCAGCCAAGGAGTGAAGAACAGCTATCGCCCTGAAGCTTTCTTT. This chain connects TRBV3-1 (or the pseudogene TRBV3-2) to TRBJ1-1; D not certain. Germline V gene lookup returns CDR1 LGHDT and CDR2 YNNKEL (reference sequence). The CDR3 has 17 residues. Trimming stripped 1 base from V and 6 bases from J, with 21 bases between.

This clone appeared a few times. The chain recombines TRBV19 with TRBJ2-7; 12 bases align to TRBD2. The CDR3 spans 15 residues. Trimming cost V 6 bases and J 2 bases; bases outside gene matches: 5. Germline V gene sequence: CDR1 LNHDA, CDR2 SQIVND (reference sequence). For the CDR3, the DNA is TGTGCCAGTAGGTCACTAGCGGGGGGACCCTACGAGCAGTACTTC. Translated, it gives CASRSLAGGPYEQYF.

V and J are TRBV5-4 and TRBJ2-1, with TRBD2 matching over 15 bases. Germline trimming cut 4 bases from V and 8 bases from J; bases unmatched to any gene: 7. The CDR3 covers 16 residues. CDR1 is SGHNT, CDR2 YYREEE, per germline (reference sequence). This CDR3 reads CASSIGLAGGGDEQFF. The DNA of the CDR3 is TGTGCCAGCAGCATAGGACTAGCGGGGGGGGGCGATGAGCAGTTCTTC.

This clone was observed once. CDR3 in amino acids: CASTGQNLYGYTF. DNA for the CDR3: TGTGCCAGTACGGGACAGAACCTCTATGGCTACACCTTC. The chain carries TRBV2 and TRBJ1-2, with TRBD1 matching 7 bases. The junction had 8 bases not matched to a gene; V was cut back by 9 bases and J by 4 bases. Germline values: CDR1 SNHLY, CDR2 FYNNEI. This CDR3 contains 13 residues.